This T cell receptor beta chain was found in a study of blood T cell repertoires in COVID-19. Study as a whole: The study drew acute and convalescent COVID-19 samples from the United States, Italy and Spain. PBMCs, B-cell-depleted T cells, or T cells provided the cDNA or gDNA that made up the material.

Trimming cost V 4 bases and J 3 bases; bases outside gene matches: 9. CDR1 and CDR2 from the germline V gene are SEHNR and FQNEAQ (reference sequence). This CDR3 has 15 amino acids. Only one count was recorded for this clone. Per the authors' pipeline: Using reference gene primer amplification, nucleated cell counts were estimated. Using immunoSEQ multiplex PCR, the repertoire was profiled, and TCRdb retains in-frame clones only, with some absent. V and J calls and clone size come straight from that table; D and trimming were deduced from the DNA. The sample carries approximately 390,000 clones, around 87% recorded once. Followed over time, Seattle patients had been enrolled while infection was active.

The rearrangement uses TRBV7-9 and TRBJ2-7; TRBD1 matches 7 bases. This clonotype was obtained from a woman aged 60 to 75 with COVID-19, enrolled during active disease. Sequenced material: peripheral blood. The CDR3 DNA reads TGTGCCAGCAGCTATACAGGGGATAGAGGCTACGAGCAGTACTTC. This sequence encodes CASSYTGDRGYEQYF.